Listed here are 21 T cell receptor beta chains from one sample, sequenced in a study of CD8+ T cells in alopecia areata. RNA was extracted and reverse transcribed into cDNA as the sequencing template. Measured with immunoSEQ multiplex PCR; TCRdb has only the in-frame clones, and not every one. The sample has 150,000 to 200,000 clones, about three fifths seen once. Treatment: oral pan-JAK inhibitor, 5-10 mg twice daily. Sequencing was performed on CD4+ T cells sorted from blood, taken at week 4, from a patient treated with tofacitinib. All receptors derive from a human donor with alopecia areata.

This chain connects TRBV19 to TRBJ2-7; the match to TRBD1 covers 7 bases. This CDR3 is built from 14 residues. CDR1 is LNHDA, CDR2 SQIVND, per germline (reference sequence). J gave up 3 bases and V 4 bases, and 6 bases lay outside the gene matches. CDR3 nucleotide sequence: TGTGCCAGTAGTACCAATGGACAGGTCTACGAGCAGTACTTC. It codes for CASSTNGQVYEQYF.

The chain uses TRBV9 and TRBJ2-2; 8 nucleotides align to TRBD1. From germline, CDR1 is SGDLS and CDR2 YYNGEE. This CDR3 spans 15 amino acids. V gave up 0 bases and J gave up 4 bases; unmatched junction bases: 2. Here the CDR3 reads CASSVGQGTTGELFF. The CDR3, as DNA: TGTGCCAGCAGCGTAGGACAGGGGACCACCGGGGAGCTGTTTTTT.

This clone showed up just a few times. The V gene is TRBV30, the J gene TRBJ1-1, with TRBD1 identical over 8 bases. From germline, CDR1 is GTSNPN and CDR2 SVGIG (reference sequence). The CDR3 contains 15 residues. After removal of 3 bases from V and 1 base from J, the junction contained 7 bases not matched to a gene. CDR3: CAWRPGGSSNTEAFF. The DNA of the CDR3 is TGTGCCTGGAGGCCAGGGGGCTCCTCGAACACTGAAGCTTTCTTT. Filled out from reference TRBV30 and TRBJ1-1, the complete variable domain reads SQTIHQWPATLVQPVGSPLSLECTVEGTSNPNLYWYRQAAGRGLQLLFYSVGIGQISSEVPQNLSASRPQDRQFILSSKKLLLSDSGFYLCAWRPGGSSNTEAFFGQGTRLTVV.

This clone has more than one count but fewer than ten. The chain links TRBV30 to TRBJ1-2; D unclear. The CDR3 runs to 12 residues. Germline V CDR1 and CDR2: GTSNPN, SVGIG (reference sequence). The germline V and J ends were trimmed by 0 bases and 8 bases, with 10 bases remaining between them. The CDR3 sequence is CAWSVGYEGYTF. The DNA for the CDR3 is TGTGCCTGGAGTGTCGGGTATGAAGGCTACACCTTC.

V gene TRBV14 combines with J gene TRBJ1-2; 8 bases line up with TRBD1. Germline V gene sequence: CDR1 SGHDN, CDR2 FVKESK. The CDR3 spans 14 residues. With 0 bases clipped from V and 8 bases from J, the junction kept 5 bases outside the gene matches. The DNA for the CDR3 is TGTGCCAGCAGCCAAGACAGGGGGCCGGGCGGCTACACCTTC. Translating gives CASSQDRGPGGYTF. Full variable domain (rest looked up from reference TRBV14 and TRBJ1-2): EAGVTQFPSHSVIEKGQTVTLRCDPISGHDNLYWYRRVMGKEIKFLLHFVKESKQDESGMPNNRFLAERTGGTYSTLKVQPAELEDSGVYFCASSQDRGPGGYTFGSGTRLTVV.

The rearrangement uses TRBV7-2 and TRBJ1-1, with D maybe TRBD1 (5 bases). CDR1 is SGHTA, CDR2 FQGNSA, per germline. The CDR3 spans 13 residues. The V end lost 5 bases, the J end lost 2 bases, and 9 bases lay between the germline ends. DNA of the CDR3: TGTGCCAGCAGCCGACAGCCCAACACTGAAGCTTTCTTT. This encodes CASSRQPNTEAFF. The full variable domain, rest sourced from reference TRBV7-2 and TRBJ1-1, is GAGVSQSPSNKVTEKGKDVELRCDPISGHTALYWYRQSLGQGLEFLIYFQGNSAPDKSGLPSDRFSAERTGGSVSTLTIQRTQQEDSAVYLCASSRQPNTEAFFGQGTRLTVV.

The chain employs TRBV5-1 and TRBJ2-7, with 12 bases fitting TRBD1. The CDR3 consists of 15 residues. V dropped 0 bases and J dropped 7; count of bases not matched to a gene: 5. Germline V gene lookup returns CDR1 SGHRS and CDR2 YFSETQ. For the CDR3, the DNA is TGCGCCAGCAGCTTGGATGGGACAGGGGGCAAAGAGCAGTACTTC. Its translation: CASSLDGTGGKEQYF.

CDR3 loop: CASSLGSGGLGETQYF. The DNA for the CDR3 is TGTGCCAGCAGTTTAGGAAGCGGGGGACTTGGGGAGACCCAGTACTTC. This chain uses TRBV6-5 with TRBJ2-5, with 8 bases that match TRBD2. This CDR3 contains 16 residues. The germline gives CDR1 MNHEY, CDR2 SVGAGI. V was pared by 4 bases and J by 5 bases, with 12 bases of the junction left unmatched.

V usage is TRBV7-9 and J usage is TRBJ2-2, with TRBD2 as a possible D gene (5 bases). V gave up 10 bases and J gave up 0 bases, with 15 bases separating them. The CDR3 spans 15 residues. CDR1 SEHNR and CDR2 FQNEAQ come from the germline V gene (reference sequence). DNA for the CDR3: TGTGCCAACCAAGTTGGTAGCGCGAACACCGGGGAGCTGTTTTTT. Its translation: CANQVGSANTGELFF.

V and J are TRBV4-2 and TRBJ1-2; D gene ambiguous. Trimming took off 0 bases at V and 4 bases at J, with 9 bases between the two ends. The CDR3 consists of 14 residues. CDR1 is LGHNA, CDR2 YNFKEQ, per germline. The CDR3 DNA reads TGTGCCAGCAGCCAAGATTATCAGGTCTATGGCTACACCTTC. Translated, it gives CASSQDYQVYGYTF.

The CDR3, as DNA: TGTGCCTGGAGCGGACAGGGAGTGAGTACTAGCGGGGTCAATGAGCAGTTCTTC. It codes for CAWSGQGVSTSGVNEQFF. The chain joins TRBV30 to TRBJ2-1, with 10 bases aligning to TRBD2. With V trimmed by 3 bases and J by 6 bases, 17 bases remained unmatched. The CDR3 extends over 18 amino acids. Looked up from germline, CDR1 is GTSNPN and CDR2 is SVGIG (reference sequence).

This clone has only a few counts. The chain joins TRBV29-1 to TRBJ2-5, with TRBD1 identical over 8 bases. From germline, CDR1 is SQVTM and CDR2 ANQGSEA. The CDR3 consists of 12 residues. After removal of 6 bases from V and 5 bases from J, the junction contained 5 bases not matched to a gene. CDR3 nucleotide sequence: TGCAGCGTCCAAAGACAGGGGGAGACCCAGTACTTC. It codes for CSVQRQGETQYF.

The genes are TRBV9 and TRBJ1-1; the match to TRBD1 covers 7 bases. This CDR3 region has 12 residues. With 4 bases clipped from V and 11 bases from J, the junction kept 8 bases outside the gene matches. Germline V gives CDR1 SGDLS, CDR2 YYNGEE. The CDR3 sequence: CASSFNTGVAFF. CDR3 nucleotide sequence: TGTGCCAGCAGCTTCAATACAGGGGTCGCTTTCTTT.

This clone was picked up one time. This chain connects TRBV9 to TRBJ1-1; possible D gene TRBD1, 5 bases. Germline V CDR1 and CDR2: SGDLS, YYNGEE. The CDR3 is 20 amino acids. The V end was cut by 4 bases, the J end by 0 bases, with 28 bases between. CDR3 nucleotide sequence: TGTGCCAGCAGCCCCCCTCCGAGGGAGGACACTACTTCCCTGAACACTGAAGCTTTCTTT. It translates to CASSPPPREDTTSLNTEAFF.

The chain couples TRBV4-1 to TRBJ2-6, with a possible D match to TRBD1 (5 bases). Germline assignment: CDR1 MGHRA and CDR2 YSYEKL. The CDR3 runs 15 residues. Trimming left V 2 bases short and J 4 bases short, with 9 bases between. In nucleotides, the CDR3 is TGCGCCAGCAGCCAACCAGGGCAAGGGGCCAACGTCCTGACTTTC. Its translation is CASSQPGQGANVLTF.

This clone has a single count. The V call is TRBV2, the J call TRBJ2-6, with 10 nucleotides matching TRBD1. Germline V gene lookup returns CDR1 SNHLY and CDR2 FYNNEI. Trimming at V came to 7 bases and at J to 2 bases, leaving 8 bases not matched to a gene. The CDR3 runs to 17 residues. CDR3: CASTSGTGDPGANVLTF. DNA for the CDR3: TGTGCCAGCACCTCCGGGACAGGGGACCCTGGGGCCAACGTCCTGACTTTC.

The chain combines TRBV30 with TRBJ2-7; D may be TRBD1 (6 bases). This CDR3 contains 14 residues. V was cut by 2 bases and J by 7 bases, with 18 bases left in between. In germline, CDR1 is GTSNPN, CDR2 SVGIG (reference sequence). CDR3 sequence (DNA): TGTGCCTGGAGTAATCGGTGGGGGCGGAGTGAGCAGTACTTC. It specifies CAWSNRWGRSEQYF.

The CDR3 sequence: CASSLDRGDTQYF. DNA of the CDR3: TGTGCCAGCAGCTTAGACAGGGGAGATACGCAGTATTTT. The chain is built from TRBV11-2 and TRBJ2-3; a possible D gene is TRBD1 (6 bases). CDR3 length equals 13 residues. V lost 0 bases and J 5 bases, leaving 6 bases between the germline ends. Per germline, CDR1 SGHAT and CDR2 FQNNGV. The full variable domain, its missing parts supplied by reference TRBV11-2 and TRBJ2-3, is EAGVAQSPRYKIIEKRQSVAFWCNPISGHATLYWYQQILGQGPKLLIQFQNNGVVDDSQLPKDRFSAERLKGVDSTLKIQPAKLEDSAVYLCASSLDRGDTQYFGPGTRLTVL.

The rearrangement links TRBV30 to TRBJ1-6, with 7 bases matching TRBD1. The CDR3 totals 15 residues. Germline CDR1 is GTSNPN and CDR2 is SVGIG (reference sequence). Losses at the gene ends were 3 bases for V and 10 bases for J; bases not matched to a gene: 12. The CDR3 sequence is CAWRPVGTVGSPLHF. The CDR3 DNA is TGTGCCTGGAGGCCTGTGGGGACAGTGGGGTCACCCCTCCACTTT.

Only a few counts were recorded for this clone. The chain employs TRBV11-2 and TRBJ1-6; the D is unclear. The germline V and J ends were trimmed by 1 base and 5 bases, with 6 bases remaining between them. Germline values: CDR1 SGHAT, CDR2 FQNNGV. There are 14 residues in the CDR3. This CDR3 reads CASSLASHNSPLHF. CDR3 nucleotides: TGTGCCAGCAGCTTAGCGAGCCATAATTCACCCCTCCACTTT.

The rearrangement joins TRBV30 to TRBJ1-6; 11 bases are shared with TRBD1. The CDR3 runs 14 residues. The germline V gene encodes CDR1 GTSNPN and CDR2 SVGIG (reference sequence). Germline trimming cut 4 bases from V and 10 bases from J; bases unmatched to any gene: 6. In DNA form, the CDR3 reads TGTGCCTGGAAAGCGGACAGGGGGCTGTCACCCCTCCACTTT. Translating gives CAWKADRGLSPLHF.